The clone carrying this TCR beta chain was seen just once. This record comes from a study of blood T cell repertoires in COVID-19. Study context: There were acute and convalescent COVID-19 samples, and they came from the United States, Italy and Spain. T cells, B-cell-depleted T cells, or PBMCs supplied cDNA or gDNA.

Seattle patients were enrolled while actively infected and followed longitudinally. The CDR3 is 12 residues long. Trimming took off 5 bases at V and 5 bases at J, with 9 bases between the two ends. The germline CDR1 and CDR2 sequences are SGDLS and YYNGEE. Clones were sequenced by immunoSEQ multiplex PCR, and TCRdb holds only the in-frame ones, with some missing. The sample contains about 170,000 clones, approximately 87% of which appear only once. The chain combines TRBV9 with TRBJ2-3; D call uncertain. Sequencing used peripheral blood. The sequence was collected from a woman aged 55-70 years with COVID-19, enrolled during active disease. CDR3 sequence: CASRGPGDTQYF. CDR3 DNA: TGTGCCAGCAGAGGTCCGGGAGATACGCAGTATTTT.